This T cell receptor beta chain was retrieved from a study of control samples from healthy donors and cancer patients. Looked up from germline, CDR1 is LNHDA and CDR2 is SQIVND (reference sequence). The CDR3 is 13 amino acids. Deletions cut 7 bases from V and 4 bases from J, with 11 bases between. Libraries were prepared by immunoSEQ multiplex PCR; TCRdb keeps only in-frame clonotypes and omits some of them. Altogether about 130,000 clones are present, 80% to 95% being singletons, with the ten largest covering 2% to 2.5%. This rearrangement joins TRBV19 to TRBJ1-5; D might be TRBD1 (6 bases). The sequenced material came from blood. The sequence came from a man between 18 and 35 years old in good health. The CDR3 spells CASTYRANQPQHF. The CDR3 coding sequence is TGTGCCAGTACCTACAGGGCTAATCAGCCCCAGCATTTT. Based on the CDR3 plus reference TRBV19 and TRBJ1-5, the full variable domain is DGGITQSPKYLFRKEGQNVTLSCEQNLNHDAMYWYRQDPGQGLRLIYYSQIVNDFQKGDIAEGYSVSREKKESFPLTVTSAQKNPTAFYLCASTYRANQPQHFGDGTRLSIL.